These 18 T cell receptor beta chains share one sample of origin, sequenced in a study of T cells in tuberculosis. Repertoires were generated with immunoSEQ multiplex PCR, while TCRdb's copy carries only in-frame clones and drops some. The sample contains around 45,000 clones, approximately 94% of which appear only once. The sequencing input was PBMCs. Receptors originate from a donor aged 5-35 years with latent tuberculosis or without tuberculosis infection. Some clones in this sample may be carry-over from other donors' samples.

This clone is a singleton in its sample. This sequence joins TRBV4-2 and TRBJ2-6, with 8 bases fitting TRBD2. J was trimmed by 0 bases and V by 3 bases; bases with no gene match: 10. Germline CDR1 and CDR2: LGHNA and YNFKEQ. This CDR3 is built from 19 residues. The CDR3 bases are TGTGCCAGCAGCCAGGATCTAGCGGGTTTTTACTCTGGGGCCAACGTCCTGACTTTC. Residues: CASSQDLAGFYSGANVLTF.

The chain joins TRBV5-1 to TRBJ2-7; 7 bases fit TRBD2. The V gene end was trimmed by 1 base and the J gene end by 7 bases; junction bases not matched to a gene: 2. The CDR3 spans 12 residues. Per the germline V gene, CDR1 is SGHRS and CDR2 is YFSETQ. CDR3 bases: TGCGCCAGCAGCTTGACCGGGGGGGAGCAGTACTTC. Residues: CASSLTGGEQYF.

The CDR3: CASSPGQGGYNEQFF. The CDR3 DNA sequence: TGTGCCAGCAGCCCCGGACAGGGTGGGTACAATGAGCAGTTCTTC. The V gene is TRBV5-4, the J gene TRBJ2-1; 8 bases line up with TRBD1. The CDR3 consists of 15 residues. The trim removed 4 bases at V and 4 bases at J, leaving 7 bases unmatched. Germline V gene data show CDR1 as SGHNT and CDR2 as YYREEE (reference sequence).

The chain couples TRBV2 to TRBJ1-1, with D perhaps TRBD1 (6 bases). This CDR3 comprises 15 residues. Germline CDR1 reads SNHLY; CDR2 reads FYNNEI. Trimming cost V 3 bases and J 0 bases, with 11 bases left between them. The CDR3 reads CASSETGPMNTEAFF. In DNA, the CDR3 is TGTGCCAGCAGTGAGACAGGCCCCATGAACACTGAAGCTTTCTTT.

The rearrangement links TRBV7-3 to TRBJ2-1; 10 nucleotides match TRBD2. Germline CDR1 is SGHTA and CDR2 is FQGTGA. The V gene end was trimmed by 2 bases and the J gene end by 6 bases; junction bases not matched to a gene: 4. The CDR3 is made up of 15 amino acids. DNA of the CDR3: TGTGCCAGCAGCTTAGTGCTAGCGGGAGTCAATGAGCAGTTCTTC. Residues: CASSLVLAGVNEQFF.

The J gene is TRBJ2-1, the V gene TRBV7-9, with 11 bases matching TRBD2. Losses at the gene ends were 6 bases for V and 7 bases for J; bases not matched to a gene: 14. This CDR3 comprises 17 residues. CDR1 SEHNR and CDR2 FQNEAQ come from the germline V gene (reference sequence). Here the CDR3 DNA reads TGTGCCAGCAGGTCACTCCGCCTAGCGGGAGGCGCAAATGAGCAGTTCTTC. Its translation is CASRSLRLAGGANEQFF. Supplemented by reference TRBV7-9 and TRBJ2-1, the full variable domain reads DTGVSQNPRHKITKRGQNVTFRCDPISEHNRLYWYRQTLGQGPEFLTYFQNEAQLEKSRLLSDRFSAERPKGSFSTLEIQRTEQGDSAMYLCASRSLRLAGGANEQFFGPGTRLTVL.

This clone has just one count. V usage is TRBV27 and J usage is TRBJ2-7; TRBD2 agrees at 11 bases. V trimming: 4 bases; J trimming: 3 bases; junction bases outside the gene matches: 5. This CDR3 contains 15 residues. CDR1 and CDR2 from the germline V gene are MNHEY and SMNVEV (reference sequence). The CDR3 spells CASSSLAGGIYEQYF. The CDR3 nucleotides read TGTGCCAGCAGTTCTCTAGCGGGAGGAATCTACGAGCAGTACTTC.

This clone was detected only once. The chain has TRBV5-1 and TRBJ2-3, with D perhaps matching TRBD2 (5 bases). The CDR3 extends over 14 amino acids. Germline CDR1 and CDR2: SGHRS and YFSETQ. Trimming pared 7 bases from V and 6 bases from J, leaving 18 bases between. The CDR3 region has the DNA TGCGCCAGCTCTCCTGTGAGGGTTAGGGATACGCAGTATTTT. Its protein product is CASSPVRVRDTQYF.

The rearrangement uses TRBV4-3 and TRBJ2-3, with TRBD2 identical over 10 bases. The CDR3 has 18 residues. Germline trimming cut 1 base from V and 5 bases from J; bases unmatched to any gene: 12. Germline values: CDR1 LGHNA, CDR2 YSLEER. The CDR3 region is CASSQAFSGRTIGDTQYF. The CDR3 DNA follows: TGCGCCAGCAGCCAAGCTTTTAGCGGGAGGACAATTGGAGATACGCAGTATTTT.

The rearrangement links TRBV5-1 to TRBJ2-5; perhaps TRBD1 as D (6 bases). With 3 bases removed from V and 5 bases from J, the gap between germline ends came to 17 bases. Germline CDR1 reads SGHRS; CDR2 reads YFSETQ. The CDR3 covers 15 residues. The CDR3: CASSWGTSNAETQYF. The CDR3 DNA follows: TGCGCCAGCAGCTGGGGGACATCGAATGCGGAGACCCAGTACTTC. The whole variable domain, remainder taken from reference TRBV5-1 and TRBJ2-5, is KAGVTQTPRYLIKTRGQQVTLSCSPISGHRSVSWYQQTPGQGLQFLFEYFSETQRNKGNFPGRFSGRQFSNSRSEMNVSTLELGDSALYLCASSWGTSNAETQYFGPGTRLLVL.

The chain recombines TRBV28 with TRBJ1-5; D unresolved. V was cut by 5 bases and J by 7 bases, with 18 bases left in between. Per germline, CDR1 MDHEN and CDR2 SYDVKM. This CDR3 spans 15 amino acids. The CDR3 nucleotides are TGTGCCAGCAGTCCCCCGCCCGGCGGCCGACAGCCCCAGCATTTT. The encoded protein is CASSPPPGGRQPQHF.

The genes are TRBV7-2 and TRBJ1-2; no firm D call. Germline V lookup: CDR1 SGHTA, CDR2 FQGNSA. The CDR3 runs to 14 residues. Trimming took off 0 bases at V and 5 bases at J, with 10 bases between the two ends. The CDR3 nucleotides read TGTGCCAGCAGCTTAGCGAAGTCAGGATATGGCTACACCTTC. Translation gives CASSLAKSGYGYTF.

V is TRBV19 and J is TRBJ1-1; possible D gene TRBD1, 6 bases. Germline CDR1 reads LNHDA; CDR2 reads SQIVND (reference sequence). This CDR3 spans 14 amino acids. The germline V and J ends were trimmed by 1 base and 4 bases, with 10 bases remaining between them. DNA of the CDR3: TGTGCCAGTAGTATAGTCGGGGGGCTCACTGAAGCTTTCTTT. Residues: CASSIVGGLTEAFF.

The chain uses TRBV6-4 and TRBJ2-1; D might be TRBD2 (6 bases). The CDR3 length is 14 residues. CDR1 and CDR2 from the germline V gene are MRHNA and SNTAGT. V was shortened by 3 bases and J by 7 bases, with 13 bases between the two germline ends. CDR3 nucleotides: TGTGCCAGCAGTGAAGAAGCGGGCTATAATGAGCAGTTCTTC. This gives the protein CASSEEAGYNEQFF.

The chain employs TRBV6-1 and TRBJ1-5; D is perhaps TRBD1 (6 bases). CDR1 and CDR2 from the germline V gene are MNHNS and SASEGT. The CDR3 loop spans 17 amino acids. V was pared by 3 bases and J by 2 bases, with 17 bases between. CDR3 in amino acids: CASSDRGRRSGNQPQHF. DNA for the CDR3: TGTGCCAGCAGTGACAGGGGCCGCCGCTCGGGCAATCAGCCCCAGCATTTT.

V usage is TRBV28 and J usage is TRBJ2-7; 10 nucleotides match TRBD1. Germline V gene sequence: CDR1 MDHEN, CDR2 SYDVKM. Germline trimming cut 4 bases from V and 4 bases from J; bases unmatched to any gene: 4. This CDR3 has 14 amino acids. CDR3 region: CASSYGDRGYEQYF. CDR3 bases: TGTGCCAGCAGTTACGGGGACAGGGGTTACGAGCAGTACTTC.

The gene calls are TRBV11-3 and TRBJ2-2, with D possibly matching TRBD2 (6 bases). Germline CDR1 is SGHNT and CDR2 is YENEEA. V lost 2 bases, J lost 2 bases, and 18 bases lay in between. The CDR3 totals 18 residues. The chain's CDR3 is CASSLNRRDSPNTGELFF. The CDR3 DNA is TGTGCCAGCAGCTTAAACCGCCGGGACTCTCCTAACACCGGGGAGCTGTTTTTT.

The chain employs TRBV5-6 and TRBJ2-7; 9 nucleotides match TRBD2. The V gene's germline CDR1 is SGHDT and CDR2 YYEEEE. V lost 2 bases to trimming and J lost 6 bases; unmatched junction nucleotides: 3. This CDR3 spans 13 amino acids. CDR3 sequence (DNA): TGTGCCAGCAGCTTTAGCGGGAGTGGCGAGCAGTACTTC. Amino acids: CASSFSGSGEQYF.